Listed here is a single T cell receptor beta chain. The data belong to a study of blood T cells in healthy people across ages. Trimming removed 3 bases from V and 11 bases from J, with 25 bases in between. The CDR3 is 15 residues long. CDR1 SQVTM and CDR2 ANQGSEA come from the germline V gene. PCR was performed a second time for about 7 to 11 cycles using a sample-barcoded 5' primer and a J-beta primer mix. TCRdb independently ran MiXCR on the 5' RACE reads; one entry per CDR3 protein. The sample has around 1,600,000 distinct CDR3 sequences, roughly 43% seen once. The sample consisted of blood. V usage is TRBV29-1 and J usage is TRBJ2-5; D perhaps matches TRBD1 (5 bases). The TCR originated in a woman aged 18-29 years in good health. CDR3 in amino acids: CSVEAVGRVGNEQYF. The CDR3 nucleotides read TGCAGCGTTGAGGCAGTCGGCAGGGTCGGCAATGAGCAGTACTTC.